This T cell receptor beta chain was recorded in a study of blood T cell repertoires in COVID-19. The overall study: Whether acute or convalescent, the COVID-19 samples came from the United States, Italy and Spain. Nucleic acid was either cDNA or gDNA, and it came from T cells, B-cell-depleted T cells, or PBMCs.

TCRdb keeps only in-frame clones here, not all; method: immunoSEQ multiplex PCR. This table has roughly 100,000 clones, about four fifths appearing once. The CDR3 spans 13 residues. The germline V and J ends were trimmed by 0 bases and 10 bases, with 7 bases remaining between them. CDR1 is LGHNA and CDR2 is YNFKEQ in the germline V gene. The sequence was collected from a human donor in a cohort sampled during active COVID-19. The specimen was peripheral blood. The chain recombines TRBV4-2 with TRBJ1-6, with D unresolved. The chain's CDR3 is CASSQEGGSPLHF. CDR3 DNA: TGTGCCAGCAGCCAAGAGGGAGGGTCACCCCTCCACTTT.